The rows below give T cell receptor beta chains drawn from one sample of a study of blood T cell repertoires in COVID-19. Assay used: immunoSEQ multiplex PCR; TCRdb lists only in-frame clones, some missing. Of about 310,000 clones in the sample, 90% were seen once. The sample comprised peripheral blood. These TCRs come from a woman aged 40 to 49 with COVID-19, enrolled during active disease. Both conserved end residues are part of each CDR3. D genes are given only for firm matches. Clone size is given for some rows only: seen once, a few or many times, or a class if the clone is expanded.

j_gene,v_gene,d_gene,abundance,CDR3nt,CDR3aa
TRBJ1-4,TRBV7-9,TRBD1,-,TGTGCCAGCAGCTTTCCACCCGCCGGGGGACAGGGGAGGGAAAAACTGTTTTTT,CASSFPPAGGQGREKLFF
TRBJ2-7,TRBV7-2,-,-,TGTGCCAGCAGTCAAAACCGGGGGTACCGTCCCGAGCAGTACTTC,CASSQNRGYRPEQYF
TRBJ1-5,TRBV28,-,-,TGTGCCAGCATTCCCCAAGGGGGATCGGGGATTCAGCCCCAGCATTTT,CASIPQGGSGIQPQHF
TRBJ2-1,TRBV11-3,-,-,TGTGCCAGCAGCGGGAGCGGCCCCTTTTACAATGAGCAGTTCTTC,CASSGSGPFYNEQFF
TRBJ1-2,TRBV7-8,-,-,TGTGCCAGCAGCCCAGAATCAGGGGCCCTCTCGGGGTACACCTTC,CASSPESGALSGYTF
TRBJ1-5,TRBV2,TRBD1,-,TGTGCCAGCAGAATCGGACAGGGTGTCCAGCCCCAGCATTTT,CASRIGQGVQPQHF
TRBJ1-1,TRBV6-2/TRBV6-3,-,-,TGTGCCAGCAGTTACCTGGAGGGGAAAGCTTTCTTT,CASSYLEGKAFF
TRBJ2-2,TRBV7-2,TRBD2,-,TGTGCCAGCAGCTTAACGAGCGGGGGGTACACCGGGGAGCTGTTTTTT,CASSLTSGGYTGELFF
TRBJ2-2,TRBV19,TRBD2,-,TGTGCCAGTAGTATCATGGCGGGAGGCCCACTGAACACCGGGGAGCTGTTTTTT,CASSIMAGGPLNTGELFF
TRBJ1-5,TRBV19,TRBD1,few,TGTGCCAGTAATCGACAGGGCGGTCAGCCCCAGCATTTT,CASNRQGGQPQHF
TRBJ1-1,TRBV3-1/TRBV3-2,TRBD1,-,TGTGCCAGCAGCCAAGAGGGGTCACAGGGGTCGGGGGTTGAAGAAGCTTTCTTT,CASSQEGSQGSGVEEAFF
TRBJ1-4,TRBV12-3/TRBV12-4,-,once,TGTGCCAGCAGTCCGCGTCCTGAAAAACTGTTTTTT,CASSPRPEKLFF
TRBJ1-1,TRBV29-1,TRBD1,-,TGCAGCTACACAGGGGGCGCGGGCACGGCTTTCTTT,CSYTGGAGTAFF
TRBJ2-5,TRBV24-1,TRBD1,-,TGTGCCACCAGTGATTCGGGACAGGCTGAAGAGACCCAGTACTTC,CATSDSGQAEETQYF